The 17 T cell receptor beta chains presented below share a single source sample, sequenced in a study of T cells after yellow fever vaccination. TCRdb passed the 5' RACE reads through MiXCR, listing each CDR3 protein once. The top ten hold 15% to 20% of the sample, which has hundreds of thousands of distinct CDR3 sequences, around 8.1% seen once. The sample here was PBMCs, taken about 41 days after the first yellow fever vaccination. The receptors shown here come from a man in his late teens or twenties who received the YFV17D yellow fever vaccine.

In this sample, this clonotype turned up a few times. This rearrangement joins TRBV3-1 to TRBJ2-7; TRBD1 matches 7 bases. The CDR3 loop spans 15 amino acids. V lost 4 bases to trimming and J lost 2 bases; unmatched junction nucleotides: 8. The germline gives CDR1 LGHDT, CDR2 YNNKEL (reference sequence). The chain's CDR3 is CASSRGPGQAYEQYF. DNA of the CDR3: TGTGCCAGCAGCCGAGGCCCAGGACAGGCCTACGAGCAGTACTTC.

The gene calls are TRBV11-2 and TRBJ2-1; 15 bases fit TRBD2. This CDR3 region has 19 residues. Trimming took 4 bases from V and 0 from J; bases not matched to a gene: 7. Germline CDR1 reads SGHAT; CDR2 reads FQNNGV. CDR3 DNA: TGTGCCAGCAGCTCTCCCGGGACTAGCGGGGGGCTCTCCTACAATGAGCAGTTCTTC. Translation: CASSSPGTSGGLSYNEQFF.

The chain combines TRBV5-8 with TRBJ2-3; 7 bases are shared with TRBD1. Losses at the gene ends were 4 bases for V and 4 bases for J; bases not matched to a gene: 3. Germline V CDR1 and CDR2: SGHTS, YDEGEE. The CDR3 consists of 13 residues. The CDR3 nucleotides read TGTGCCAGCAGCCGGGACAGCGCAGATACGCAGTATTTT. Amino acid sequence: CASSRDSADTQYF. The full variable domain, rest sourced from reference TRBV5-8 and TRBJ2-3, is EAGVTQSPTHLIKTRGQQATLRCSPISGHTSVYWYQQALGLGLQFLLWYDEGEERNRGNFPPRFSGRQFPNYSSELNVNALELEDSALYLCASSRDSADTQYFGPGTRLTVL.

This clonotype was recorded at least ten times. V usage is TRBV12-3 or TRBV12-4 and J usage is TRBJ2-3; D may correspond to TRBD1 or TRBD2 (6 bases each). The CDR3 is 17 amino acids. The germline V and J ends were trimmed by 0 bases and 2 bases, with 15 bases remaining between them. Written as DNA, the CDR3 is TGTGCCAGCAGTTTAGCATTTGGGGGGCCATACACAGATACGCAGTATTTT. This sequence encodes CASSLAFGGPYTDTQYF.

Only a few counts were recorded for this clonotype. This chain joins TRBV7-2 and TRBJ2-1, with D perhaps TRBD2 (5 bases). The CDR3 contains 13 residues. V lost 2 bases to trimming and J lost 7 bases, with 9 bases between them. CDR1 and CDR2 from the germline V gene are SGHTA and FQGNSA. The DNA of the CDR3 is TGTGCCAGCAGCTTACGGACTGTTAATGAGCAGTTCTTC. Protein product: CASSLRTVNEQFF.

This clonotype was seen ten or more times. This rearrangement joins TRBV19 to TRBJ2-5; 8 positions agree with TRBD1. Per germline, CDR1 LNHDA and CDR2 SQIVND (reference sequence). The CDR3 has 15 amino acids. Germline trimming cut 5 bases from V and 1 base from J; bases unmatched to any gene: 6. In DNA form, the CDR3 reads TGTGCCAGTAGTCCCGGGACAGGAACCCAAGAGACCCAGTACTTC. It encodes CASSPGTGTQETQYF.

This clonotype has only a few counts. The chain recombines TRBV12-3 or TRBV12-4 with TRBJ2-7; 8 positions match TRBD2. Unmatched junction bases numbered 4, after V lost 6 bases and J lost 3 bases. This CDR3 region has 13 residues. The CDR3 spells CASSAGTSYEQYF. Here the CDR3 DNA reads TGTGCCAGCAGCGCAGGGACTAGCTACGAGCAGTACTTC.

At least ten counts were recorded for this clonotype. The rearrangement uses TRBV7-2 and TRBJ1-6, with 9 bases aligning to TRBD1. The trim removed 5 bases at V and 8 bases at J, leaving 10 bases unmatched. The V gene's germline CDR1 is SGHTA and CDR2 FQGNSA. The CDR3 is made up of 16 amino acids. The CDR3 DNA follows: TGTGCCAGCAGCCCCCTAGCGGGACAGGGCTATTCACCCCTCCACTTT. Its translation is CASSPLAGQGYSPLHF.

The chain uses TRBV9 and TRBJ2-5; perhaps TRBD2 as D (5 bases). The germline V gene has CDR1 SGDLS and CDR2 YYNGEE. The CDR3 spans 13 residues. Trimming left V 3 bases short and J 4 bases short, with 10 bases between. This CDR3 reads CASSAAGGETQYF. CDR3 nucleotide sequence: TGTGCCAGCAGCGCCGCCGGAGGAGAGACCCAGTACTTC.

This clonotype showed up just a few times. The rearrangement uses TRBV21-1 and TRBJ1-1. TRBV21-1 is a pseudogene locus. CDR3 length equals 11 residues. CDR3 in amino acids: CATDPGTEAFF. DNA of the CDR3: TGTGCCACCGATCCAGGAACTGAAGCTTTCTTT.

The CDR3 DNA reads as TGCGCCAGCAGCCCCGGGGGCACTACTGCAACTAATGAAAAACTGTTTTTT. It specifies CASSPGGTTATNEKLFF. V and J are TRBV4-1 and TRBJ1-4; maybe TRBD1 (6 bases). Germline loops: CDR1 MGHRA, CDR2 YSYEKL. The CDR3 consists of 17 residues. The V end was cut by 4 bases, the J end by 0 bases, with 15 bases between.

V usage is TRBV10-3 and J usage is TRBJ2-3; D gene unclear. CDR1 is ENHRY and CDR2 is SYGVKD in the germline V gene. CDR3 size: 13 residues. V was trimmed by 2 bases and J by 2 bases, leaving 5 bases between them. The CDR3 region has the DNA TGTGCCATCAGTGAGACCTACACAGATACGCAGTATTTT. This encodes CAISETYTDTQYF.

There are a few counts of this clonotype. The chain links TRBV27 to TRBJ2-7; D is undetermined. V lost 7 bases and J lost 0, with 10 bases in between. CDR1 is MNHEY and CDR2 is SMNVEV in the germline V gene (reference sequence). The CDR3 extends over 13 amino acids. The CDR3 reads CASKTASSYEQYF. The CDR3 DNA reads as TGTGCCAGCAAAACAGCAAGCTCCTACGAGCAGTACTTC.

V usage is TRBV6-2 or TRBV6-3 and J usage is TRBJ1-1; D ambiguous. CDR3 length: 15 residues. CDR1 and CDR2 (germline): MNHEY, SVGEGT. The V and J ends lost 6 bases and 1 base respectively, with 15 bases between them. The CDR3 bases are TGTGCCAGCAGAGTCCAAGCTATAGCGAACACTGAAGCTTTCTTT. Amino acid sequence: CASRVQAIANTEAFF.

The genes are TRBV15 and TRBJ2-2, with a tentative D call TRBD2 (6 bases). The CDR3 has 14 residues. Trimming pared 1 base from V and 5 bases from J, leaving 8 bases between. Germline CDR1 is LNHNV and CDR2 is YYDKDF (reference sequence). DNA of the CDR3: TGTGCCACCAGCAGAGCAAGCGGGACCGGGGAGCTGTTTTTT. Translation: CATSRASGTGELFF.

V gene TRBV19 combines with J gene TRBJ1-2, with TRBD1 identical over 7 bases. CDR1 and CDR2 (germline): LNHDA, SQIVND (reference sequence). The CDR3 has 14 residues. The J segment lost 3 bases and the V segment lost 7 bases, leaving 8 bases of the junction unmatched. CDR3 DNA sequence: TGTGCCAGTACGCATAAGGACAGGTACTATGGCTACACCTTC. This sequence encodes CASTHKDRYYGYTF.

This clonotype was found many times. This chain uses TRBV7-2 with TRBJ2-3; 13 bases map to TRBD2. The CDR3 is 14 amino acids. Trimming cost V 5 bases and J 9 bases; bases outside gene matches: 5. CDR1 is SGHTA and CDR2 is FQGNSA in the germline V gene. The CDR3 is CASSPTSGGWTQYF. CDR3 DNA sequence: TGTGCCAGCAGCCCGACTAGCGGGGGGTGGACGCAGTATTTT.